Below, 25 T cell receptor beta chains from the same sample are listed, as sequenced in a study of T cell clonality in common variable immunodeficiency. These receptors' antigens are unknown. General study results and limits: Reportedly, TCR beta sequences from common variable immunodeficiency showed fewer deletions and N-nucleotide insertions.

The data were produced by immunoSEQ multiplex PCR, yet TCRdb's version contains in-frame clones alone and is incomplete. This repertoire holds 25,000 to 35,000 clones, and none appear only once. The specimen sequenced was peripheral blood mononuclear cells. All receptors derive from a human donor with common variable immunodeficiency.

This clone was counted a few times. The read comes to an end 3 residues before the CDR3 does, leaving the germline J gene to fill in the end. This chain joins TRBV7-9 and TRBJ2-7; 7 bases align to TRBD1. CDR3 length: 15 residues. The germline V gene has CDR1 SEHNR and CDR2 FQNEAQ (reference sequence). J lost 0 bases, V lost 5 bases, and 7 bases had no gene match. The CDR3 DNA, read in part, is TGTGCCAGCAGCCGAGGACAGGACCCCTCCTACGAG. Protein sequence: CASSRGQDPSYE. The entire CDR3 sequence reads CASSRGQDPSYEQYF.

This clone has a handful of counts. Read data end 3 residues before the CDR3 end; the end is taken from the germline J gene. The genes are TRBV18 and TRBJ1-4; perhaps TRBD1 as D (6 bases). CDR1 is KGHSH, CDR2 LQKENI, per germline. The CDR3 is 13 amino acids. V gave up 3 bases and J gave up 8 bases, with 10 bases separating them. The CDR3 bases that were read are TGTGCCAGCTCACCCCGGGGGGCCGAAAAA. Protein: CASSPRGAEK. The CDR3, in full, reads CASSPRGAEKLFF.

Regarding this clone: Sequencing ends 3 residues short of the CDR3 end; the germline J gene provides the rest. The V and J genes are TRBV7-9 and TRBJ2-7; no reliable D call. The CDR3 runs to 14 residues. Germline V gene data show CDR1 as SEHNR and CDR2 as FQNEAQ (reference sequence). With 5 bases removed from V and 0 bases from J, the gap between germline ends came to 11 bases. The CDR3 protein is CASSQTAVSYEQYF. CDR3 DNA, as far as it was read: TGTGCCAGCAGCCAAACAGCTGTCTCCTACGAG. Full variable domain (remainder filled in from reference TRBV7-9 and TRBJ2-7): DTGVSQNPRHKITKRGQNVTFRCDPISEHNRLYWYRQTLGQGPEFLTYFQNEAQLEKSRLLSDRFSAERPKGSFSTLEIQRTEQGDSAMYLCASSQTAVSYEQYFGPGTRLTVT.

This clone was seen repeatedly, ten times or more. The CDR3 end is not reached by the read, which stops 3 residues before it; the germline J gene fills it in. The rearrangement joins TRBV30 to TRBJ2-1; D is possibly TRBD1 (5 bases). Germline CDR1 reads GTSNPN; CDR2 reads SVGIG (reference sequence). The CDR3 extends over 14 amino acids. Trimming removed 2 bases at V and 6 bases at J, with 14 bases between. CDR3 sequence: CAWSQGIASNEQFF. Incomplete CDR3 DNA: TGTGCCTGGAGTCAGGGAATAGCTTCCAATGAG.

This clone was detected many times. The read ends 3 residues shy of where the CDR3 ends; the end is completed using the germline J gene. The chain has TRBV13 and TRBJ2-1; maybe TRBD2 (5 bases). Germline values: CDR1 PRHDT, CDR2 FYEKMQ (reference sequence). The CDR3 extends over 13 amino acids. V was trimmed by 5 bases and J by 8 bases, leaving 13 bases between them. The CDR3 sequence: CASSRLEGDEQFF. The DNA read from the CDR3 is TGTGCCAGCAGCCGGCTCGAGGGTGATGAG.

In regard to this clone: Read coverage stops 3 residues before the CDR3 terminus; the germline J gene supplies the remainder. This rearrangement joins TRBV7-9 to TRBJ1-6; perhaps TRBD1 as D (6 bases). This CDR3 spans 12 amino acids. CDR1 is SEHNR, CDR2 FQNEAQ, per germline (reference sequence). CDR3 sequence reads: CASSYYREALHF. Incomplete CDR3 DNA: TGTGCCAGCAGCTACTACAGGGAAGCC.

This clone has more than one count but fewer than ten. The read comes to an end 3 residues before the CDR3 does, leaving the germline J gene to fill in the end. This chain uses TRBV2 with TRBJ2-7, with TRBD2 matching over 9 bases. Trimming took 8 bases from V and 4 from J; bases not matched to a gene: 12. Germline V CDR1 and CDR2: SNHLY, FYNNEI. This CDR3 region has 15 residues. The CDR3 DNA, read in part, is TGTGCCAGCGAAAAAGACGCGGGGGGGCGGTACGAG. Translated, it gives CASEKDAGGRYE. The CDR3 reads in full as CASEKDAGGRYEQYF.

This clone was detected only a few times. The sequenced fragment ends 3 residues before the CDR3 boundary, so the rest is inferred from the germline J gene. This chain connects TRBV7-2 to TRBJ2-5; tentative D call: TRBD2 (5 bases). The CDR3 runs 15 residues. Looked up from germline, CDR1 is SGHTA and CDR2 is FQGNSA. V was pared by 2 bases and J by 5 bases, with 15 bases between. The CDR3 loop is CASSLSGASGETQYF. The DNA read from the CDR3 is TGTGCCAGCAGCTTATCCGGAGCGTCGGGGGAGACC.

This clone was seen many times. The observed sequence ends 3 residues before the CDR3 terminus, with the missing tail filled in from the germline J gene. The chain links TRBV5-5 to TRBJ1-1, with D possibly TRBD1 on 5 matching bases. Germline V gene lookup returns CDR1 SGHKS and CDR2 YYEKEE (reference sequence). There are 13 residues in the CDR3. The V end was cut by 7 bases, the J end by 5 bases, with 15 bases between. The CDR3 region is CASERGGGTEAFF. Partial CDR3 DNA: TGTGCCAGCGAACGCGGGGGGGGGACTGAA.

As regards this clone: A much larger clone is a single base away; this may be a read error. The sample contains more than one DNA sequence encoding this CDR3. CDR3 sequence: CASRPGLRVDYNEQFF. The DNA read from the CDR3 is TGTGCCAGCAGACCTGGACTAAGGGTGGACTACAATGAG. V is TRBV7-8 and J is TRBJ2-1; perhaps TRBD2 as D (6 bases). Sequencing ends 3 residues short of the CDR3 end; the germline J gene provides the rest. Germline CDR1 reads SGHVS; CDR2 reads FQNEAQ. V lost 6 bases and J lost 3, with 18 bases in between. The CDR3 has 16 residues.

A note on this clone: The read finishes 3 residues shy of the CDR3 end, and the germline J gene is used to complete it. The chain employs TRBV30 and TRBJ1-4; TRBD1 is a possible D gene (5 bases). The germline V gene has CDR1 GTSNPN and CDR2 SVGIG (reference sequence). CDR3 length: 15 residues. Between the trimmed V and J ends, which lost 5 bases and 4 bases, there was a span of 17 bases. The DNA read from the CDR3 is TGTGCCTGGGGTTCTCTCCAGGGAATTAATGAAAAA. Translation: CAWGSLQGINEK. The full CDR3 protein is CAWGSLQGINEKLFF. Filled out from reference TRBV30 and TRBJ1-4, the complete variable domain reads SQTIHQWPATLVQPVGSPLSLECTVEGTSNPNLYWYRQAAGRGLQLLFYSVGIGQISSEVPQNLSASRPQDRQFILSSKKLLLSDSGFYLCAWGSLQGINEKLFFGSGTQLSVL.

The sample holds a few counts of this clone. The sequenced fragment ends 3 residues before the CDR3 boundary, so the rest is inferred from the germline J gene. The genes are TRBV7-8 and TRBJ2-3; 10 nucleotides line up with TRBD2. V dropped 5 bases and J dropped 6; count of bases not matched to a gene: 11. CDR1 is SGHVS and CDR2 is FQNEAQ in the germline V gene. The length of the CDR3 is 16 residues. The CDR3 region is CASSPDGTSVIDTQYF. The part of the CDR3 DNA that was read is TGTGCCAGCAGCCCGGACGGGACTAGCGTTATCGATACG.

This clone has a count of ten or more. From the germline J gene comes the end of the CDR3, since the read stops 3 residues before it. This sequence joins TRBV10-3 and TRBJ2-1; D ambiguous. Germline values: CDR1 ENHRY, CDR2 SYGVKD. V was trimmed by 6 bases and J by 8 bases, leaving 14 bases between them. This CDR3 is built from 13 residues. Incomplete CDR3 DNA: TGTGCCATCAGCGCCTTTGGCCTGGATGAG. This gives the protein CAISAFGLDE. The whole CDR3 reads CAISAFGLDEQFF.

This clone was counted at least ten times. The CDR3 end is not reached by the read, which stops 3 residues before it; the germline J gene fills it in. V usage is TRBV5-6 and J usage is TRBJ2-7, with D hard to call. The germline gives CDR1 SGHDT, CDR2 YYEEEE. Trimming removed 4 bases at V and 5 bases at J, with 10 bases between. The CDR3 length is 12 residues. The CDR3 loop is CASSLRVDEQYF. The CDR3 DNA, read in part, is TGTGCCAGCAGCCTCCGGGTGGACGAG.

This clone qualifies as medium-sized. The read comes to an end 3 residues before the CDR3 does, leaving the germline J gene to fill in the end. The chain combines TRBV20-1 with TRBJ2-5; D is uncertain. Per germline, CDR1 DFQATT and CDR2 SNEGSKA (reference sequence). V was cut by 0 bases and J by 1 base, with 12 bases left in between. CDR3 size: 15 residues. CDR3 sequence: CSARDVAESQETQYF. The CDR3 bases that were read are TGCAGTGCTAGAGATGTGGCAGAAAGCCAAGAGACC.

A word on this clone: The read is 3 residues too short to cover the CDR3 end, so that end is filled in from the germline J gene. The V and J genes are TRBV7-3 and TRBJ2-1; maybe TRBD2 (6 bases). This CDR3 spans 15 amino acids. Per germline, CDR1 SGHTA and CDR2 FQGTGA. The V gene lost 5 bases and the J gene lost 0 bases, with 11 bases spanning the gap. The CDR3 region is CASSPSSVSYNEQFF. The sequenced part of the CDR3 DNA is TGTGCCAGCAGCCCATCTAGCGTCTCCTACAATGAG.

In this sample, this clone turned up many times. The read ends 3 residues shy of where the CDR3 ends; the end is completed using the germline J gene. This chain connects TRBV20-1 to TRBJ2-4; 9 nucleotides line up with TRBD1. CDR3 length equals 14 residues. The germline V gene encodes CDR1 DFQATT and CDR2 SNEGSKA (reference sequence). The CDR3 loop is CSARLQGAGETQYF. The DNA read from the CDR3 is TGCAGTGCTAGACTACAGGGGGCAGGAGAGACT.

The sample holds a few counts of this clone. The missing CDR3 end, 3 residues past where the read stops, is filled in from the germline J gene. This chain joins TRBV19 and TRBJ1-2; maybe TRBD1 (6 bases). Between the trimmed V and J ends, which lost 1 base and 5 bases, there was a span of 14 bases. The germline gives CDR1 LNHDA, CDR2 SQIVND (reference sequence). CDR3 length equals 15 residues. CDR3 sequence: CASSIVGRGRYGYTF. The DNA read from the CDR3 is TGTGCCAGTAGTATAGTGGGCAGGGGCCGGTATGGC.

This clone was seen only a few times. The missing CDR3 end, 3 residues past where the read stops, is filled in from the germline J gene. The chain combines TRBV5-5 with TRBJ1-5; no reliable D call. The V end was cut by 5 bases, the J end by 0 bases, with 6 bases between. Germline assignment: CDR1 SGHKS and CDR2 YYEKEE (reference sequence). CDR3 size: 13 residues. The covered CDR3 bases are TGTGCCAGCAGTCTCTTTAGCAATCAGCCC. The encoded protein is CASSLFSNQP. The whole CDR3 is CASSLFSNQPQHF.

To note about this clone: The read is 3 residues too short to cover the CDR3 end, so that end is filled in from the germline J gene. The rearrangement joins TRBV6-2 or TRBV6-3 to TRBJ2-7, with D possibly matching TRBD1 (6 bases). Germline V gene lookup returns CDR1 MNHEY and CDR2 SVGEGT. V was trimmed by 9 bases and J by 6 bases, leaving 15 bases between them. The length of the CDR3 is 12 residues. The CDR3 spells CARDPGVTEQYF. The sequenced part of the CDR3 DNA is TGTGCCAGAGACCCAGGGGTAACCGAG.

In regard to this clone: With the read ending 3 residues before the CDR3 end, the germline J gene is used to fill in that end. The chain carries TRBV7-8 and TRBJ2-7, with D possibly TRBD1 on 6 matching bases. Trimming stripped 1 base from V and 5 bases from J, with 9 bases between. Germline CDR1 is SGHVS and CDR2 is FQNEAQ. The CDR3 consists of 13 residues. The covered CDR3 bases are TGTGCCAGCAGCTTAGGCAGGGGAAACGAG. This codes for CASSLGRGNE. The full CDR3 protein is CASSLGRGNEQYF.

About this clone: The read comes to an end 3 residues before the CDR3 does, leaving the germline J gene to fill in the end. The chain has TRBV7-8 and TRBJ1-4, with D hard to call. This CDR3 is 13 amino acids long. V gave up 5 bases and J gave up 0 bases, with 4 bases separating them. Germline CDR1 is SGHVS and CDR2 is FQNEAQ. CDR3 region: CASSLSTNEKLFF. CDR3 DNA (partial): TGTGCCAGCAGCCTGTCAACTAATGAAAAA.

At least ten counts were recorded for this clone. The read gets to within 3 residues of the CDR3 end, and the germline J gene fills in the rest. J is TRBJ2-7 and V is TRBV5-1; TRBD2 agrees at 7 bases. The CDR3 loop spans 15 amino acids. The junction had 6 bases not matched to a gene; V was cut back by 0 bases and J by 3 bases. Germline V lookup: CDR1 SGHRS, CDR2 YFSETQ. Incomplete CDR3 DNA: TGCGCCAGCAGCTTGGTCGCGGGGGAGAGCTACGAG. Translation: CASSLVAGESYE. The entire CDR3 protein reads CASSLVAGESYEQYF.

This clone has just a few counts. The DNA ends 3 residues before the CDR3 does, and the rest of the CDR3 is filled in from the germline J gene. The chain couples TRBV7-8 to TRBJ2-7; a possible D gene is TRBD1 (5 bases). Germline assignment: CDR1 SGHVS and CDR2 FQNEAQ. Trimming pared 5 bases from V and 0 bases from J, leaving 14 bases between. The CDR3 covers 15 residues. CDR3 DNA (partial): TGTGCCAGCAGCCCCCGGCGGACATACTCCTACGAG. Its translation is CASSPRRTYSYE. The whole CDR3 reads CASSPRRTYSYEQYF.

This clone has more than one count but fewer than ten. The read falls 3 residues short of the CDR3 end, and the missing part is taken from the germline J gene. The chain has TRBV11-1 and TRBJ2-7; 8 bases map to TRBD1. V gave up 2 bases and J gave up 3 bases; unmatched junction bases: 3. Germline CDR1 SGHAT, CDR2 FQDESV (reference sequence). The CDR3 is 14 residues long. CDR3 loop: CASSLRTGHYEQYF. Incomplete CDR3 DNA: TGTGCCAGCAGCTTAAGGACAGGGCACTACGAG.